In this sample, the clone carrying this T cell receptor beta chain turned up a few times. The antigen is unknown. CDR3 length: 15 amino acids. Trimming stripped 0 bases from V and 1 base from J, with 8 bases between. Germline CDR1 and CDR2: SEHNR and FQNEAQ (reference sequence). The data were taken from a study of identical twins. TCRdb reprocessed the 5' RACE reads via MiXCR and lists one record per CDR3 protein. The sample records around 490,000 distinct CDR3 sequences, approximately 16% being singletons. Study-wide points: Twins' surplus sharing was weaker for beta out-of-frame sequences. There is a chance that invariant MAIT and iNKT cells partially muddied zero-insertion analyses.

The same sample was also studied in work on yellow fever vaccine responses in identical twins. From that paper: Reportedly, the response of twins' T cells to the vaccine seemed partly convergent, partly personalized.

The sequenced sample consisted of CD4+ T cells sorted from blood. The chain carries TRBV7-9 and TRBJ2-3; D gene ambiguous. The sequence was collected from a young woman in good health. This CDR3 reads CASSLAEPRTDTQYF. The CDR3 DNA reads TGTGCCAGCAGCTTAGCGGAGCCGCGCACAGATACGCAGTATTTT. The full variable domain, completed using reference TRBV7-9 and TRBJ2-3, is DTGVSQNPRHKITKRGQNVTFRCDPISEHNRLYWYRQTLGQGPEFLTYFQNEAQLEKSRLLSDRFSAERPKGSFSTLEIQRTEQGDSAMYLCASSLAEPRTDTQYFGPGTRLTVL.